This T cell receptor beta chain emerged from a study of response to subunit inactivated influenza vaccine listed by TCRdb under 2018. At the level of the whole study: To follow how T cells responded to a trivalent subunit inactivated influenza vaccine, the researchers relied on deep quantitative profiling of the T cell receptor repertoire. Broader findings and caveats from the paper: It was suggested by the authors that each seasonal influenza vaccination may recruit only a limited number of new T cells.

Concerning this clonotype: This receptor's antigen is unknown. Within one base of it there is no much larger clone, and no base qualities were kept.

The library came from RT-PCR. Sequencing relied on an Illumina HiSeq 2500. TCRdb reran the public reads through fastp at Q25 and MiXCR, keeping productive beta chains. One record per CDR3 amino acid sequence lists the most common genes and DNA. A total of about 500,000 distinct CDR3 sequences appear in this sample, over 10% of them only once. Together, the top ten hold around 12% of the sample. The time point label on this specimen signifies: around 47 days after influenza vaccine administration. Spanning cysteine to phenylalanine, the CDR3 consists of 15 amino acids. Kept here is only the CDR3 DNA, which spans 45 bases and is read in frame from base 1. From a lookup of the germline V gene, CDR1 and CDR2 are SGHTA and FQGTGA. Trimming costs V 0 bases and J 4 bases, and their ends lie 12 bases apart.

This chain joins TRBV7-3 to TRBJ1-2; the D region possibly corresponds to TRBD1 (5 bases align). The input for sequencing was PBMCs from blood, taken roughly 47 days after vaccination. The receptor was isolated from a man aged 50 or older who received an inactivated influenza vaccine. Donor details come from another sample of the same person, matched by shared clones. The nucleotide sequence is TGTGCCAGCAGCTTAACGGGCGGGGGTAGCTATGGCTACACCTTC. It codes for CASSLTGGGSYGYTF. Outside the CDR3, residues come from the reference TRBV7-3 and TRBJ1-2 proteins, so the full variable domain is: GAGVSQTPSNKVTEKGKYVELRCDPISGHTALYWYRQSLGQGPEFLIYFQGTGAADDSGLPNDRFFAVRPEGSVSTLKIQRTERGDSAVYLCASSLTGGGSYGYTFGSGTRLTVV.